The 10 T cell receptor beta chains below come from one sample, sequenced in a study of blood T cell repertoires in COVID-19. The data were produced by immunoSEQ multiplex PCR, yet TCRdb's version contains in-frame clones alone and is incomplete. The sample includes around 250,000 clones, roughly 80% of them seen just once. The sample consisted of peripheral blood. The receptors originated from a woman aged 18-29 years with acute or convalescent COVID-19.

The rearrangement uses TRBV3-1 (or the pseudogene TRBV3-2) and TRBJ2-3; D ambiguous. V lost 2 bases, J lost 12 bases, and 12 bases lay in between. The CDR3 contains 12 residues. Germline CDR1 reads LGHDT; CDR2 reads YNNKEL (reference sequence). CDR3 bases: TGTGCCAGCAGCCAAAGCGAACTATATCAGTATTTT. The encoded protein is CASSQSELYQYF.

This chain joins TRBV30 and TRBJ1-1; D is unclear. Germline V CDR1 and CDR2: GTSNPN, SVGIG (reference sequence). The CDR3 has 12 residues. V was cut by 6 bases and J by 6 bases, with 14 bases left in between. The CDR3 DNA follows: TGTGCCTGCCCGCGGGCGGGTGCTGAAGCTTTCTTT. Its protein is CACPRAGAEAFF.

Ten or more counts support this clone. The chain carries TRBV14 and TRBJ2-1; the D is unclear. The CDR3 is 15 amino acids. V lost 4 bases, J lost 7 bases, and 17 bases lay in between. CDR1 is SGHDN, CDR2 FVKESK, per germline. The CDR3 nucleotides read TGTGCCAGCAGCCCCTTGAGTACGTTTAAGAATGAGCAGTTCTTC. Protein: CASSPLSTFKNEQFF.

This clone is categorized as medium-sized. The chain joins TRBV10-3 to TRBJ2-2, with D possibly being TRBD2 (5 bases). The germline CDR1 and CDR2 sequences are ENHRY and SYGVKD. The V gene lost 0 bases and the J gene lost 4 bases, with 12 bases spanning the gap. The CDR3 length is 16 residues. CDR3 residues: CAISESPPGFTGELFF. The CDR3 bases are TGTGCCATCAGTGAGTCCCCCCCGGGGTTCACCGGGGAGCTGTTTTTT.

The chain links TRBV7-2 to TRBJ2-7; 8 nucleotides line up with TRBD1. V lost 5 bases and J lost 0; bases outside the gene matches: 3. Germline CDR1 reads SGHTA; CDR2 reads FQGNSA. CDR3 size: 14 residues. CDR3 nucleotides: TGTGCCAGCAGCGGGACAGGCACCTCCTACGAGCAGTACTTC. It translates to CASSGTGTSYEQYF.

This sequence joins TRBV6-5 and TRBJ2-7, with 11 bases aligning to TRBD1. The J segment lost 5 bases and the V segment lost 8 bases, leaving 5 bases of the junction unmatched. CDR3 size: 13 residues. Germline values: CDR1 MNHEY, CDR2 SVGAGI. The CDR3 sequence is CASRRDRGDEQYF. CDR3 in DNA: TGTGCCAGCCGACGGGACAGGGGGGACGAGCAGTACTTC.

This sequence joins TRBV3-1 (or the pseudogene TRBV3-2) and TRBJ1-1; D is perhaps TRBD1 (6 bases). The V end lost 3 bases, the J end lost 5 bases, and 7 bases lay between the germline ends. This CDR3 is 12 amino acids long. The germline gives CDR1 LGHDT, CDR2 YNNKEL (reference sequence). CDR3: CASSHRGTEAFF. The DNA of the CDR3 is TGTGCCAGCAGCCATAGGGGGACTGAAGCTTTCTTT.

The chain has TRBV27 and TRBJ2-1; D is possibly TRBD1 (5 bases). Germline V CDR1 and CDR2: MNHEY, SMNVEV (reference sequence). Trimming stripped 3 bases from V and 8 bases from J, with 8 bases between. The CDR3 covers 12 residues. The CDR3, as DNA: TGTGCCAGCAGTTTTTGGGGCGATGAGCAGTTCTTC. It translates to CASSFWGDEQFF.

The chain couples TRBV7-8 to TRBJ2-1; TRBD2 might be the D (6 bases). The CDR3 sequence is 11 residues long. V was pared by 4 bases and J by 10 bases, with 8 bases between. Germline CDR1 is SGHVS and CDR2 is FQNEAQ. The CDR3 sequence is CASSWGREQFF. The CDR3 nucleotides read TGTGCCAGCAGCTGGGGGAGGGAGCAGTTCTTC.

This rearrangement joins TRBV18 to TRBJ2-7, with D hard to call. V was clipped by 0 bases and J by 0 bases, with 6 bases between them. This CDR3 is 14 amino acids long. Germline V gene data show CDR1 as KGHSH and CDR2 as LQKENI. The CDR3 nucleotides read TGTGCCAGCTCACCACCGGCCAGCTCCTACGAGCAGTACTTC. Amino acid sequence: CASSPPASSYEQYF.